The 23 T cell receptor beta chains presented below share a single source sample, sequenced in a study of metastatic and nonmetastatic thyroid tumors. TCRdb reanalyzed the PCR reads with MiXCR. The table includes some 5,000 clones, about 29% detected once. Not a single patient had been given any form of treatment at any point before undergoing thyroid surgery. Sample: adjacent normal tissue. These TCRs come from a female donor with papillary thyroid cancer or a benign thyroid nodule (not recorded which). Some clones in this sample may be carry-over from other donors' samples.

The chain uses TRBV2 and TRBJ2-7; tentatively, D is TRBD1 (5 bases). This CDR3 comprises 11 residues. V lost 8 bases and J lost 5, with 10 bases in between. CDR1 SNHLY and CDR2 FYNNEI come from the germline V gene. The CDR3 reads CASHWGHEQYF. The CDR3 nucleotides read TGTGCCAGCCATTGGGGCCACGAGCAGTACTTC.

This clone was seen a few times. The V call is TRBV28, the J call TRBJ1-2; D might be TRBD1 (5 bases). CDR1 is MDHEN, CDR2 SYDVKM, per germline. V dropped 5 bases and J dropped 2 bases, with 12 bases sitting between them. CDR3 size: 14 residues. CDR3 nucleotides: TGTGCCAGCAGTCCCATGGGGGAGAACTATGGCTACACCTTC. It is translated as CASSPMGENYGYTF.

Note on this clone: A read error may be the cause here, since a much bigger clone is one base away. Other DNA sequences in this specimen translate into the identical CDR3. The CDR3 loop reads CASSPGQGSVRTEAFF. In DNA form, the CDR3 reads TGTGCCAGTAGTCCCGGACAGGGGAGCGTGCGGACTGAGGCCTTCTTT. J is TRBJ1-1 and V is TRBV19; TRBD1 matches at 9 bases. Trimming removed 5 bases from V and 14 bases from J; junction bases left unmatched: 21. Germline CDR1 is LNHDA and CDR2 is SQIVND (reference sequence). There are 16 residues in the CDR3.

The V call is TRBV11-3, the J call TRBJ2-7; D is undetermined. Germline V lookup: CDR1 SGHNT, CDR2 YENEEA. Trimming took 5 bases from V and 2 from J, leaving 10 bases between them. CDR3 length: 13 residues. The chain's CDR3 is CASSLTRTYEQYF. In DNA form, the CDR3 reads TGTGCCAGCAGCCTGACCCGAACCTACGAGCAGTACTTC.

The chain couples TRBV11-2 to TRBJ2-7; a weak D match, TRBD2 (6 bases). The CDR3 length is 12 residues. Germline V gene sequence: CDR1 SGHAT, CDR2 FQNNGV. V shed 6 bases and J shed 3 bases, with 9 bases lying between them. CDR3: CASSRLGYEQYF. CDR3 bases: TGTGCCAGCAGTAGACTAGGCTACGAGCAGTACTTC.

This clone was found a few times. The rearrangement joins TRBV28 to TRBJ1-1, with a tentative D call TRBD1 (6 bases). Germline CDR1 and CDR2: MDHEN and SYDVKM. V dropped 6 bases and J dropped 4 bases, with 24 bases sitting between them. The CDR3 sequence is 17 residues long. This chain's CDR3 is CASSPAVSGAQGTEAFF. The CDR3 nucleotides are TGTGCCAGCAGCCCAGCCGTGTCGGGGGCGCAGGGCACTGAAGCTTTCTTT.

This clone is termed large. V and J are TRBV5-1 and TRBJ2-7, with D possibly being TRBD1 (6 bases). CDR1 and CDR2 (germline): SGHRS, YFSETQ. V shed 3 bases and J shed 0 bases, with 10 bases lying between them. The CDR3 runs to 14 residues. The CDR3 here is CASSSGQFSYEQYF. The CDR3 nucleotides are TGCGCCAGCAGCTCCGGACAGTTCTCCTACGAGCAGTACTTC.

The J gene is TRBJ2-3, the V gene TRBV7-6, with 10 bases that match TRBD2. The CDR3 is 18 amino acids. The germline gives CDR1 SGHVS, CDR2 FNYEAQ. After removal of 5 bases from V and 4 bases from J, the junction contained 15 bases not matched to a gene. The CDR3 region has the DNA TGTGCCAGCAGCCGAAAAACAGCGGGAGGGTCCGGGGCAGATACGCAGTATTTT. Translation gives CASSRKTAGGSGADTQYF. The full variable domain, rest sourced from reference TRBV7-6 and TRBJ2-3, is GAGVSQSPRYKVTKRGQDVALRCDPISGHVSLYWYRQALGQGPEFLTYFNYEAQQDKSGLPNDRFSAERPEGSISTLTIQRTEQRDSAMYRCASSRKTAGGSGADTQYFGPGTRLTVL.

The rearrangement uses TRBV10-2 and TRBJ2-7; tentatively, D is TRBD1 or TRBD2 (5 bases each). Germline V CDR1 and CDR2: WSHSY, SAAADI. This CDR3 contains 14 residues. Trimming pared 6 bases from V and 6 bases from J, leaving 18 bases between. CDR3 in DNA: TGCGCCAGCAGCACCGGGACGGCTTCACTCGAGCAGTACTTC. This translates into CASSTGTASLEQYF.

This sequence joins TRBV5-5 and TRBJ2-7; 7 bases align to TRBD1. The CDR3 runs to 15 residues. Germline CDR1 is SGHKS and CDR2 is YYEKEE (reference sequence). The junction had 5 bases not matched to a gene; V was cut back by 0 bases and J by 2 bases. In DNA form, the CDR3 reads TGTGCCAGCAGCTTGGACAGGGGACGGGCCTACGAGCAGTACTTC. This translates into CASSLDRGRAYEQYF.

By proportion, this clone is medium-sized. CDR3 loop: CSVPHGGGTEAFF. In DNA form, the CDR3 reads TGCAGCGTTCCTCATGGGGGTGGCACTGAAGCTTTCTTT. V is TRBV29-1 and J is TRBJ1-1; D is perhaps TRBD1 (5 bases). The germline CDR1 and CDR2 sequences are SQVTM and ANQGSEA. This CDR3 comprises 13 residues. Trimming stripped 5 bases from V and 4 bases from J, with 14 bases between.

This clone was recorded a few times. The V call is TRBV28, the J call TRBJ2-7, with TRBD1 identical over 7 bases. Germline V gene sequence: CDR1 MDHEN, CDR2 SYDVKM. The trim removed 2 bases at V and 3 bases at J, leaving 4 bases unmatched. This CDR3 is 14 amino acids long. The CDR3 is CASSLISGGYEQYF. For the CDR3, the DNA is TGTGCCAGCAGTTTAATATCAGGGGGCTACGAGCAGTACTTC.

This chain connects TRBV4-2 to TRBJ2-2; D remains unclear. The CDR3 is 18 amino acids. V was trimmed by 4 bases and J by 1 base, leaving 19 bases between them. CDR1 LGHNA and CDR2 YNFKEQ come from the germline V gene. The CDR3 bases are TGTGCCAGCAGCCTAGGAGCATGGGGAAGTAAGAACACCGGGGAGCTGTTTTTT. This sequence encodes CASSLGAWGSKNTGELFF.

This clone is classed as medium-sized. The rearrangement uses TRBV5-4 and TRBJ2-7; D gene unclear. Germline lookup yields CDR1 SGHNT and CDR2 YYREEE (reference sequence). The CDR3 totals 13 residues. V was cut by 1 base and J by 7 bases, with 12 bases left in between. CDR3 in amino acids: CASSLPPQAEQYF. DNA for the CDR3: TGTGCCAGCAGCTTGCCCCCCCAAGCGGAGCAGTACTTC.

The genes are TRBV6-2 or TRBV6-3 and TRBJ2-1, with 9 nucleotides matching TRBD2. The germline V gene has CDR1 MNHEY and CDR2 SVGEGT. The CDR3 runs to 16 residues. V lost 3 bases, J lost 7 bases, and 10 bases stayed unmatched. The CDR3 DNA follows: TGTGCCAGCAGTTATTCAGGACTAGCGATGGGTAATGAGCAGTTCTTC. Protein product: CASSYSGLAMGNEQFF.

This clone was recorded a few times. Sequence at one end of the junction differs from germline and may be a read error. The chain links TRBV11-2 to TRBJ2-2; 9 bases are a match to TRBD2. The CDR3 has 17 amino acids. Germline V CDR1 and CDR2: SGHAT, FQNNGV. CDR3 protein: CASSLDFAGGPSGELLF. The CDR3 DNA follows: TGCGCCAGCAGCTTGGATTTCGCGGGAGGGCCCTCCGGGGAGCTGCTTTTT.

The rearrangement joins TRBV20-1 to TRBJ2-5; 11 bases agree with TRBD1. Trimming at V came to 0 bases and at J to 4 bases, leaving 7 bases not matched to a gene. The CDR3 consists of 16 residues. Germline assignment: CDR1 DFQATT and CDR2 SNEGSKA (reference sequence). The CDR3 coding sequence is TGCAGTGCTAGAGATCATCGGACAGGGGGCCTAGAGACCCAGTACTTC. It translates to CSARDHRTGGLETQYF.

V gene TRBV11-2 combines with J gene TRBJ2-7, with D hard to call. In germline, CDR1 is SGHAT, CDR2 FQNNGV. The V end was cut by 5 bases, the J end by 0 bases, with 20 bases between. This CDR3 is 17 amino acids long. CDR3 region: CASSPQYVGSASYEQYF. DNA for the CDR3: TGTGCCAGCAGCCCCCAATATGTCGGGTCCGCCTCCTACGAGCAGTACTTC.

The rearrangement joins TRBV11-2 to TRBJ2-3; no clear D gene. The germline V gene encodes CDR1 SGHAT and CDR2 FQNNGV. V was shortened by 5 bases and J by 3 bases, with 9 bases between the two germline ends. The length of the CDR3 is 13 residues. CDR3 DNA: TGTGCCAGCAGCCCGTACCTAACAGATACGCAGTATTTT. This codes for CASSPYLTDTQYF.

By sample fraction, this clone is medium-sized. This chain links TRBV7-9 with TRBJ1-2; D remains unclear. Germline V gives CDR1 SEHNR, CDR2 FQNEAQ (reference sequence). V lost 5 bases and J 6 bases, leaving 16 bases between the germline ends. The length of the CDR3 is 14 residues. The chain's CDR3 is CASSPVFFGHGYTF. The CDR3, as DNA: TGTGCCAGCAGCCCCGTTTTCTTCGGACATGGCTACACCTTC. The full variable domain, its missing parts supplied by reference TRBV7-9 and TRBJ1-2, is DTGVSQNPRHKITKRGQNVTFRCDPISEHNRLYWYRQTLGQGPEFLTYFQNEAQLEKSRLLSDRFSAERPKGSFSTLEIQRTEQGDSAMYLCASSPVFFGHGYTFGSGTRLTVV.

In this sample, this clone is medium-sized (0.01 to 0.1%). CDR3 protein: CASSPFGGGLPWTGELFF. DNA for the CDR3: TGTGCCAGCAGTCCATTCGGAGGGGGACTCCCATGGACCGGGGAGCTGTTTTTT. The chain recombines TRBV7-9 with TRBJ2-2; D assignment may be TRBD1 or TRBD2 (6 bases each). Germline CDR1 and CDR2: SEHNR and FQNEAQ (reference sequence). V was clipped by 6 bases and J by 5 bases, with 25 bases between them. CDR3 length: 18 amino acids.

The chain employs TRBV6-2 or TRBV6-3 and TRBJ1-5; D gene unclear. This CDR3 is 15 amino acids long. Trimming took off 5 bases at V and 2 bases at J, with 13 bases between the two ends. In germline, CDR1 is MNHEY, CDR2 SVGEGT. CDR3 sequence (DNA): TGTGCCAGCAGTATGACGGGGATGGGCAATCAGCCCCAGCATTTT. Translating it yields CASSMTGMGNQPQHF.

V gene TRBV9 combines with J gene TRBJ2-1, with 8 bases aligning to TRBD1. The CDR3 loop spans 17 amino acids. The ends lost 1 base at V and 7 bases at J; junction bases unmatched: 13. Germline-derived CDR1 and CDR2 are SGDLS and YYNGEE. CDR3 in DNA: TGTGCCAGCAGCGTAATGGGGACAGGAGGTTCATTAAATGAGCAGTTCTTC. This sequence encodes CASSVMGTGGSLNEQFF.